Shown below are 25 T cell receptor beta chains from a single sample sequenced in a study of T cell responses to AZD1222 COVID-19 vaccine. TCRdb's table, derived via immunoSEQ multiplex PCR, lists solely in-frame clones and lacks some. Seen here are roughly 80,000 clones, 90% observed once, and the top ten hold 3.5% to 5%. Specimen: peripheral blood, collected on day 0 of AZD1222 vaccination. The origin of the receptors is an adult in good health.

The chain couples TRBV18 to TRBJ2-1; the D gene is possibly TRBD1 (5 bases). CDR3 length equals 16 residues. The V gene lost 5 bases and the J gene lost 6 bases, with 20 bases spanning the gap. Germline V CDR1 and CDR2: KGHSH, LQKENI. CDR3 amino acids: CASSTQQGSPVNEQFF. The CDR3 coding sequence is TGTGCCAGCTCAACACAGCAGGGAAGTCCGGTCAATGAGCAGTTCTTC.

V gene TRBV7-2 combines with J gene TRBJ1-4, with D possibly being TRBD1 (5 bases). The CDR3 has 14 residues. Germline loops: CDR1 SGHTA, CDR2 FQGNSA. With 1 base removed from V and 2 bases from J, the gap between germline ends came to 5 bases. The CDR3 bases are TGTGCCAGCAGCTTAGACAGGACTAATGAAAAACTGTTTTTT. Its protein is CASSLDRTNEKLFF.

In its sample, this clone was seen a few times. This rearrangement joins TRBV27 to TRBJ1-3; D remains ambiguous. In germline, CDR1 is MNHEY, CDR2 SMNVEV (reference sequence). The length of the CDR3 is 16 residues. The V gene lost 5 bases and the J gene lost 0 bases, with 14 bases spanning the gap. This CDR3 reads CASSLTSSPSGNTIYF. For the CDR3, the DNA is TGTGCCAGCAGTCTAACCTCCTCTCCCTCTGGAAACACCATATATTTT.

V gene TRBV11-3 combines with J gene TRBJ2-2, with 9 bases lining up with TRBD2. Germline V gene data show CDR1 as SGHNT and CDR2 as YENEEA. CDR3 size: 17 residues. The V segment lost 5 bases and the J segment 0 bases; nucleotides outside the gene matches: 7. The CDR3 DNA reads TGTGCCAGCAGCCCTCCAGCGGGAGGCACGAACACCGGGGAGCTGTTTTTT. Its translation is CASSPPAGGTNTGELFF.

The rearrangement uses TRBV12-3 or TRBV12-4 and TRBJ1-2, with D unclear. The V and J ends lost 1 base and 6 bases respectively, with 6 bases between them. The CDR3 totals 12 residues. CDR3 protein: CASSLEPDGYTF. In DNA, the CDR3 is TGTGCCAGCAGTTTAGAGCCAGATGGCTACACCTTC.

The chain recombines TRBV7-9 with TRBJ1-1; weak D call: TRBD1 (5 bases). V was clipped by 5 bases and J by 4 bases, with 11 bases between them. Germline loops: CDR1 SEHNR, CDR2 FQNEAQ (reference sequence). This CDR3 comprises 13 residues. CDR3 region: CASSAYGGTEAFF. CDR3 in DNA: TGTGCCAGCAGCGCTTACGGGGGCACTGAAGCTTTCTTT.

This clone was recorded once. The chain links TRBV23-1 to TRBJ1-5, with TRBD1 matching 7 bases. TRBV23-1 is an open reading frame, and its role is uncertain. CDR3 length: 15 residues. After removal of 2 bases from V and 0 bases from J, the junction contained 1 base not matched to a gene. DNA of the CDR3: TGCGCCAGCAGTCAAGACAGGGATAGCAATCAGCCCCAGCATTTT. It translates to CASSQDRDSNQPQHF.

The chain carries TRBV19 and TRBJ1-5, with a weak D call TRBD1 (5 bases). The CDR3 loop spans 15 amino acids. The V end was cut by 3 bases, the J end by 3 bases, with 12 bases between. Germline V gives CDR1 LNHDA, CDR2 SQIVND (reference sequence). CDR3 sequence: CASSIKKGNNQPQHF. Written as DNA, the CDR3 is TGTGCCAGTAGTATTAAAAAGGGGAACAATCAGCCCCAGCATTTT. Using reference TRBV19 and TRBJ1-5 for the parts outside the CDR3, the full variable domain is DGGITQSPKYLFRKEGQNVTLSCEQNLNHDAMYWYRQDPGQGLRLIYYSQIVNDFQKGDIAEGYSVSREKKESFPLTVTSAQKNPTAFYLCASSIKKGNNQPQHFGDGTRLSIL.

V is TRBV19 and J is TRBJ1-5; 9 bases map to TRBD1. CDR3 length: 16 amino acids. Germline V CDR1 and CDR2: LNHDA, SQIVND (reference sequence). The J segment lost 6 bases and the V segment lost 6 bases, leaving 12 bases of the junction unmatched. The CDR3 coding sequence is TGTGCCAGTAGATACCCCGGAGGACAGGGGCTTCAGCCCCAGCATTTT. Amino acid sequence: CASRYPGGQGLQPQHF.

The chain links TRBV5-1 to TRBJ1-1; 7 positions agree with TRBD1. Unmatched junction bases numbered 9, after V lost 0 bases and J lost 10 bases. Germline V gene sequence: CDR1 SGHRS, CDR2 YFSETQ. There are 14 residues in the CDR3. In nucleotides, the CDR3 is TGCGCCAGCAGCTTGGGTGACAGGGAGAACCCAGCTTTCTTT. The encoded protein is CASSLGDRENPAFF.

The chain employs TRBV2 and TRBJ2-3, with D perhaps matching TRBD1 or TRBD2 (5 bases each). The CDR3 is 15 residues long. The germline gives CDR1 SNHLY, CDR2 FYNNEI. Trimming took 10 bases from V and 3 from J, leaving 20 bases between them. CDR3 in amino acids: CATLRDPGGTDTQYF. DNA of the CDR3: TGTGCCACCCTCCGGGACCCCGGAGGTACAGATACGCAGTATTTT.

CDR3 sequence (DNA): TGTGCCTGGGGGACAGGGGCCGCAGATACGCAGTATTTT. Its protein product is CAWGTGAADTQYF. The chain joins TRBV30 to TRBJ2-3; 10 bases are a match to TRBD1. Losses at the gene ends were 5 bases for V and 4 bases for J; bases not matched to a gene: 3. The CDR3 extends over 13 amino acids. Germline V gene lookup returns CDR1 GTSNPN and CDR2 SVGIG (reference sequence).

The J gene is TRBJ2-7, the V gene TRBV6-6, with 8 bases fitting TRBD2. Per the germline V gene, CDR1 is MNHNY and CDR2 is SVGAGI (reference sequence). V lost 11 bases to trimming and J lost 4 bases; unmatched junction nucleotides: 7. This CDR3 has 12 amino acids. The CDR3 is CACGGPGYEQYF. The CDR3 DNA reads TGTGCCTGCGGGGGGCCGGGGTACGAGCAGTACTTC.

This chain links TRBV2 with TRBJ2-5; the match to TRBD2 covers 9 bases. The CDR3 loop spans 16 amino acids. Trimming cost V 3 bases and J 5 bases; bases outside gene matches: 10. Germline V gene data show CDR1 as SNHLY and CDR2 as FYNNEI. DNA of the CDR3: TGTGCCAGCAGTGATGCGGCGGGGGGGCCGGAGGAGACCCAGTACTTC. Amino acids: CASSDAAGGPEETQYF. Full variable domain (remainder filled in from reference TRBV2 and TRBJ2-5): EPEVTQTPSHQVTQMGQEVILRCVPISNHLYFYWYRQILGQKVEFLVSFYNNEISEKSEIFDDQFSVERPDGSNFTLKIRSTKLEDSAMYFCASSDAAGGPEETQYFGPGTRLLVL.

The gene calls are TRBV18 and TRBJ2-1; 10 bases match TRBD2. Germline V gene lookup returns CDR1 KGHSH and CDR2 LQKENI. V lost 0 bases and J lost 5; bases outside the gene matches: 4. The CDR3 is 16 amino acids. CDR3 DNA sequence: TGTGCCAGCTCACCACCAGCGGGGGGGCAGGACAATGAGCAGTTCTTC. It translates to CASSPPAGGQDNEQFF.

The rearrangement links TRBV18 to TRBJ2-5; D is possibly TRBD1 (6 bases). V shed 0 bases and J shed 4 bases, with 18 bases lying between them. Germline V gives CDR1 KGHSH, CDR2 LQKENI. This CDR3 has 17 residues. The CDR3 nucleotides read TGTGCCAGCTCACCACCGGGAAATCTCAGGGGCGCAGAGACCCAGTACTTC. Amino acid sequence: CASSPPGNLRGAETQYF.

The chain recombines TRBV7-9 with TRBJ1-3; the match to TRBD1 covers 8 bases. Looked up from germline, CDR1 is SEHNR and CDR2 is FQNEAQ (reference sequence). This CDR3 has 16 amino acids. The junction had 6 bases not matched to a gene; V was cut back by 5 bases and J by 0 bases. CDR3 protein: CASSPGQGSSGNTIYF. In DNA form, the CDR3 reads TGTGCCAGCAGCCCCGGACAGGGAAGCTCTGGAAACACCATATATTTT.

The chain couples TRBV25-1 to TRBJ1-1, with 9 bases aligning to TRBD1. V lost 7 bases to trimming and J lost 2 bases; unmatched junction nucleotides: 5. The germline V gene encodes CDR1 MGHDK and CDR2 SYGVNS. CDR3 length equals 14 residues. CDR3 residues: CASTEDRGNTEAFF. In DNA form, the CDR3 reads TGTGCCAGCACCGAGGACAGGGGTAACACTGAAGCTTTCTTT.

J is TRBJ1-1 and V is TRBV27, with 7 bases that match TRBD1. CDR1 is MNHEY, CDR2 SMNVEV, per germline (reference sequence). Trimming took 5 bases from V and 0 from J; bases not matched to a gene: 15. The CDR3 is 18 amino acids. Here the CDR3 reads CASSPILPGTAVNTEAFF. For the CDR3, the DNA is TGTGCCAGCAGTCCTATCCTCCCCGGGACAGCAGTGAACACTGAAGCTTTCTTT.

The CDR3: CASSSPLAGGGYNEQFF. The CDR3 coding sequence is TGTGCCAGCAGCTCCCCCCTGGCGGGAGGGGGCTACAATGAGCAGTTCTTC. V usage is TRBV5-4 and J usage is TRBJ2-1, with TRBD2 identical over 9 bases. CDR3 length equals 17 residues. Germline CDR1 and CDR2: SGHNT and YYREEE (reference sequence). V was pared by 3 bases and J by 3 bases, with 10 bases of the junction left unmatched.

The chain uses TRBV11-2 and TRBJ2-1, with 11 bases matching TRBD1. The germline gives CDR1 SGHAT, CDR2 FQNNGV. Trimming at V came to 5 bases and at J to 8 bases, leaving 17 bases not matched to a gene. The CDR3 consists of 18 residues. The CDR3 nucleotides are TGTGCCAGCAGCGCTAGGTGGACAGGGGGCGCAGTTAAAGATGAGCAGTTCTTC. This sequence encodes CASSARWTGGAVKDEQFF. Combining the CDR3 with reference TRBV11-2 and TRBJ2-1 gives the whole variable domain EAGVAQSPRYKIIEKRQSVAFWCNPISGHATLYWYQQILGQGPKLLIQFQNNGVVDDSQLPKDRFSAERLKGVDSTLKIQPAKLEDSAVYLCASSARWTGGAVKDEQFFGPGTRLTVL.

The rearrangement joins TRBV6-5 to TRBJ1-2, with unresolved D. CDR3 length: 13 residues. Looked up from germline, CDR1 is MNHEY and CDR2 is SVGAGI. V gave up 2 bases and J gave up 8 bases, with 12 bases separating them. Written as DNA, the CDR3 is TGTGCCAGCAGTTACGGAGCAACAGAGGGCTACACCTTC. This encodes CASSYGATEGYTF.

This clone has just a few counts. The J gene is TRBJ1-5, the V gene TRBV7-2; a weak D match, TRBD1 (5 bases). In germline, CDR1 is SGHTA, CDR2 FQGNSA. This CDR3 is 15 amino acids long. Trimming took 4 bases from V and 0 from J, leaving 10 bases between them. CDR3 sequence: CASSSGGGSNQPQHF. CDR3 DNA: TGTGCCAGCAGCTCGGGGGGTGGTAGCAATCAGCCCCAGCATTTT.

The chain links TRBV7-3 to TRBJ1-4, with TRBD1 matching 8 bases. After removal of 2 bases from V and 7 bases from J, the junction contained 9 bases not matched to a gene. The CDR3 extends over 16 amino acids. In germline, CDR1 is SGHTA, CDR2 FQGTGA. CDR3 coding DNA: TGTGCCAGCAGCTTAGGAGGACAGGGACGAGGTGAAAAACTGTTTTTT. As protein: CASSLGGQGRGEKLFF. Full variable domain (remainder filled in from reference TRBV7-3 and TRBJ1-4): GAGVSQTPSNKVTEKGKYVELRCDPISGHTALYWYRQSLGQGPEFLIYFQGTGAADDSGLPNDRFFAVRPEGSVSTLKIQRTERGDSAVYLCASSLGGQGRGEKLFFGSGTQLSVL.

This clone has a single count. The V and J genes are TRBV12-3 or TRBV12-4 and TRBJ2-7; D not certain. This CDR3 is 11 amino acids long. V dropped 6 bases and J dropped 6 bases, with 9 bases sitting between them. CDR3 residues: CASSVSAEQYF. For the CDR3, the DNA is TGTGCCAGCAGCGTAAGCGCCGAGCAGTACTTC.